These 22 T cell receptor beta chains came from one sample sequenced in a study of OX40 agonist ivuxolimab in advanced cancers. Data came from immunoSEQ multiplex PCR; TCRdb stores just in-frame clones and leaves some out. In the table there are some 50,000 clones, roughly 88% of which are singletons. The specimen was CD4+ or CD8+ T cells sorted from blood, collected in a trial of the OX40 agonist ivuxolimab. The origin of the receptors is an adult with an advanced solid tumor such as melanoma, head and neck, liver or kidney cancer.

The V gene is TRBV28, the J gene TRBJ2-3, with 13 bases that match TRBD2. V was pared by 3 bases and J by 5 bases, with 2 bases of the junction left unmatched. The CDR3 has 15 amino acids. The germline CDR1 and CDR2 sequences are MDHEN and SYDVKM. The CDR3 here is CASSLTSGGRDTQYF. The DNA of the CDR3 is TGTGCCAGCAGTTTGACTAGCGGGGGGCGAGATACGCAGTATTTT.

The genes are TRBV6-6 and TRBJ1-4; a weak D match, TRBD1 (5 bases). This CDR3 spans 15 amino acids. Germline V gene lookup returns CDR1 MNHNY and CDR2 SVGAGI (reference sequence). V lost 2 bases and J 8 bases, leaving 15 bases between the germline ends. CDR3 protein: CASSYNMGEAEKLFF. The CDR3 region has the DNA TGTGCCAGCAGTTACAACATGGGGGAGGCAGAAAAACTGTTTTTT.

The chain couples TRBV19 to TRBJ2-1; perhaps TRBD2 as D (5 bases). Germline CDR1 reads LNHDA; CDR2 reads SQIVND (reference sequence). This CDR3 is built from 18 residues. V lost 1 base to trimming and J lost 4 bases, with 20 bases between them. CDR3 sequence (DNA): TGTGCCAGTAGTATAGCCACTAGTCTAGTCCTAAGGTACAATGAGCAGTTCTTC. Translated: CASSIATSLVLRYNEQFF.

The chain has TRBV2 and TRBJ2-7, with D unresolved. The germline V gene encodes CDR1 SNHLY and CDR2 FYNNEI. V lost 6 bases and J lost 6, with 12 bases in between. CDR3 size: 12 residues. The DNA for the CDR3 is TGTGCCAGCAGCCCCCTGAACATCGAGCAGTACTTC. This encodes CASSPLNIEQYF.

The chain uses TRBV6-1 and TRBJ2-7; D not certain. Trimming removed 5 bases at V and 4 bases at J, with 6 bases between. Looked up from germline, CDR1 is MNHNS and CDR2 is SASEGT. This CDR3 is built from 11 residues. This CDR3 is CASSRRYEQYF. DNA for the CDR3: TGTGCCAGCAGTCGGCGGTACGAGCAGTACTTC.

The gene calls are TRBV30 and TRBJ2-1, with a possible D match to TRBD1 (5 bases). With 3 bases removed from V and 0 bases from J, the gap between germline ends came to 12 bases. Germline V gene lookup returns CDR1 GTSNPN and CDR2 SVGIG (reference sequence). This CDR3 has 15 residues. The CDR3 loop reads CAWSQGPLSYNEQFF. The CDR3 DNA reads TGTGCCTGGAGCCAGGGCCCCCTCTCCTACAATGAGCAGTTCTTC.

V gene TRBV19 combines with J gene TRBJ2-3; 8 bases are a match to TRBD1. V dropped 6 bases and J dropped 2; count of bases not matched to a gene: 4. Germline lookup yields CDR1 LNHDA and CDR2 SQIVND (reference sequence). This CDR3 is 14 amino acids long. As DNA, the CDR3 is TGTGCCAGTAGCAGGGGGCAGTTCACAGATACGCAGTATTTT. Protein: CASSRGQFTDTQYF.

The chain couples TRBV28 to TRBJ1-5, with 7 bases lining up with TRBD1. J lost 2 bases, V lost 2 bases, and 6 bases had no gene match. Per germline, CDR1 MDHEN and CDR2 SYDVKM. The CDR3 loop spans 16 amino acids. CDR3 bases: TGTGCCAGCAGTTTAATCCAGGGGGTAGGCAATCAGCCCCAGCATTTT. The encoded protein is CASSLIQGVGNQPQHF.

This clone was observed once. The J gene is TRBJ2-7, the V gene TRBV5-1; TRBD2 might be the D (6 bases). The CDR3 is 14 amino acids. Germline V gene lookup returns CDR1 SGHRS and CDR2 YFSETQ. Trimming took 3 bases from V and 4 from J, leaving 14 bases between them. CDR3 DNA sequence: TGCGCCAGCAGCTACCGGGACTCGATGTACGAGCAGTACTTC. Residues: CASSYRDSMYEQYF.

The DNA of the CDR3 is TGTGCCATCAGTGACCGGATCCTCTATGGCTACACCTTC. Translated: CAISDRILYGYTF. The chain is built from TRBV10-3 and TRBJ1-2; no clear D. Germline-derived CDR1 and CDR2 are ENHRY and SYGVKD. The CDR3 is 13 amino acids. The germline V and J ends were trimmed by 3 bases and 4 bases, with 9 bases remaining between them.

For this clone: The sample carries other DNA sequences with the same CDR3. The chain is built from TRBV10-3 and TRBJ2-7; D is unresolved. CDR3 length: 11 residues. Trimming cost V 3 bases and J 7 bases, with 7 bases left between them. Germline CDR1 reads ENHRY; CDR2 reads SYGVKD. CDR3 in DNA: TGTGCCATCAGTGAAAGTAGGGAGCAGTACTTC. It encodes CAISESREQYF.

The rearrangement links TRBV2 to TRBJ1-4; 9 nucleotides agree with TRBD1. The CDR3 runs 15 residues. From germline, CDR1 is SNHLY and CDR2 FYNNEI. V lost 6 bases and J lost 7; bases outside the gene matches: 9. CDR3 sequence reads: CASRIQGQGSEKLFF. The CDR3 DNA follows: TGTGCCAGCAGGATCCAGGGACAGGGAAGTGAAAAACTGTTTTTT.

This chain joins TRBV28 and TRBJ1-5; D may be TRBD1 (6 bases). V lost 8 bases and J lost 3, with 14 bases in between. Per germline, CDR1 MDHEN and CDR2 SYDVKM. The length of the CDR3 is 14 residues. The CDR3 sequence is CASYPWGANQPQHF. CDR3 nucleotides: TGTGCCAGCTACCCATGGGGGGCCAATCAGCCCCAGCATTTT.

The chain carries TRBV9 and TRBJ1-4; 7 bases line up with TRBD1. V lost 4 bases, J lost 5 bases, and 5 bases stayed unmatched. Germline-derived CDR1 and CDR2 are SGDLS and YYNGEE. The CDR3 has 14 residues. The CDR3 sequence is CASSRDSINEKLFF. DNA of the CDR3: TGTGCCAGCAGCCGGGACAGCATAAATGAAAAACTGTTTTTT.

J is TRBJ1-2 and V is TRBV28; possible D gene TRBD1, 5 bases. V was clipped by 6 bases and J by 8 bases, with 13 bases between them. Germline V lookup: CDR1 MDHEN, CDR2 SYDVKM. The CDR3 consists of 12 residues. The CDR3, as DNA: TGTGCCAGCAGCCGTCAGGGAAGAGGCTACACCTTC. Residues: CASSRQGRGYTF.

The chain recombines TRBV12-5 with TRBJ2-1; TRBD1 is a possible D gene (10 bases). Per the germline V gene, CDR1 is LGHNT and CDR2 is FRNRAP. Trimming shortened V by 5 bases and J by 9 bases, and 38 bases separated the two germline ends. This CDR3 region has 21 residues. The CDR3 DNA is TGTGCTAGTGGTCTCCGCCGGGACAGGGGATTGGTAGCGGGAGAATCCGGTGAGCAGTTCTTC. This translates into CASGLRRDRGLVAGESGEQFF.

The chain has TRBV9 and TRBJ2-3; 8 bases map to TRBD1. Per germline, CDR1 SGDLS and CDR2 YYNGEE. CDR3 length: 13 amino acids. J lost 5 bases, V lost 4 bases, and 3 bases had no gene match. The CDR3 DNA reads TGTGCCAGCAGCAGGACAGGGTTAGATACGCAGTATTTT. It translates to CASSRTGLDTQYF. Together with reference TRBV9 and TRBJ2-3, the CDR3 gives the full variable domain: DSGVTQTPKHLITATGQRVTLRCSPRSGDLSVYWYQQSLDQGLQFLIQYYNGEERAKGNILERFSAQQFPDLHSELNLSSLELGDSALYFCASSRTGLDTQYFGPGTRLTVL.

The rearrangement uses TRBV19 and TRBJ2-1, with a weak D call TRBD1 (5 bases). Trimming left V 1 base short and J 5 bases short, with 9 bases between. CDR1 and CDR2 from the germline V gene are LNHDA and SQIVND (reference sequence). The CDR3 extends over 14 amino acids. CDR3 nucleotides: TGTGCCAGTAGTATAGTTGACAGAAACAATGAGCAGTTCTTC. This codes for CASSIVDRNNEQFF.

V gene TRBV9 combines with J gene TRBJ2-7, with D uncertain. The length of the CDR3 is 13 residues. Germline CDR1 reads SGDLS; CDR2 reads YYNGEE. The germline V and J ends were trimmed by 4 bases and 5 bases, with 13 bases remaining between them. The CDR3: CASSSRQDHEQYF. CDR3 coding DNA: TGTGCCAGCAGCAGCCGACAAGACCACGAGCAGTACTTC. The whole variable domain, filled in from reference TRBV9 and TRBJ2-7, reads DSGVTQTPKHLITATGQRVTLRCSPRSGDLSVYWYQQSLDQGLQFLIQYYNGEERAKGNILERFSAQQFPDLHSELNLSSLELGDSALYFCASSSRQDHEQYFGPGTRLTVT.

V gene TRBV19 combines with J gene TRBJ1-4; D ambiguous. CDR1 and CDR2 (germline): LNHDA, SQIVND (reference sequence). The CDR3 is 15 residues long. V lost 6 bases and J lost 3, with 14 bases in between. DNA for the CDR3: TGTGCCAGTAGCCCTCGGATTGGGTCTAATGAAAAACTGTTTTTT. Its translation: CASSPRIGSNEKLFF.

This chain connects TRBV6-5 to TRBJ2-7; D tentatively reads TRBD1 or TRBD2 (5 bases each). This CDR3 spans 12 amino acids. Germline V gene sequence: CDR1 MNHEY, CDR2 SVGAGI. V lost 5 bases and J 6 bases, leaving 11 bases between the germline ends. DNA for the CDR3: TGTGCCAGCAGTCTCCCGGGACCCGAGCAGTACTTC. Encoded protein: CASSLPGPEQYF.

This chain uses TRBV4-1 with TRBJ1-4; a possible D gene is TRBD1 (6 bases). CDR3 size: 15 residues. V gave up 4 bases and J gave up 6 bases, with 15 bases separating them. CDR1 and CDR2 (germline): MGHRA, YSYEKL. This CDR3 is CASSLQGFGDEKLFF. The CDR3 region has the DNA TGCGCCAGCAGCCTACAGGGTTTCGGGGATGAAAAACTGTTTTTT.